The present TCR beta chain was sequenced within a study of regulatory T cells in long-lasting Graves disease. Study results and caveats: TCR diversity was lower in persistent than newly diagnosed Graves' disease.

Construction of TCR beta libraries relied on iRepertoire HTBI primers and on Arm-PCR targeting CDR3 regions. TCRdb fed the multiplex PCR reads into MiXCR, producing one record per CDR3 protein. The sample includes 420,000 or so distinct CDR3 sequences, about a quarter of them seen just once. Per the germline V gene, CDR1 is MDHEN and CDR2 is SYDVKM. The CDR3 loop spans 14 amino acids. The V end was cut by 1 base, the J end by 4 bases, with 8 bases between. The sample holds a few counts of this clonotype. Antigen unknown. Time point described: persistent/refractory GD, antithyroid drugs over 5 years with positive TRAb. PBMC-derived RNA was used for the TCR library. Under American Thyroid Association guidelines, Graves' disease was diagnosed.

The source was peripheral blood mononuclear cells (PBMCs), collected when the disease was refractory, from a patient treated with antithyroid drugs. V is TRBV28 and J is TRBJ1-5; D is unresolved. The receptor was derived from a female donor with Graves disease. CDR3 bases: TGTGCCAGCAGTTTATTCCGGAATAATCAGCCCCAGCATTTT. It encodes CASSLFRNNQPQHF.